This passage covers 28 T cell receptor beta chains from one sample sequenced in a study of cytomegalovirus exposure and HLA in healthy donors. Primers included in the PCR were 60 Vbeta and 13 Jbeta primers. Sequencing used immunoSEQ multiplex PCR; TCRdb keeps in-frame clones, though not all of them. Found here are 95,000 to 150,000 clones, 75% to 90% of them singletons; the top ten hold over 0.2%. The sample comprised PBMCs. All receptors come from a man aged 50 to 59 in good health and CMV-seronegative.

V gene TRBV7-2 combines with J gene TRBJ2-2, with D perhaps TRBD2 (7 bases). V was trimmed by 3 bases and J by 3 bases, leaving 14 bases between them. This CDR3 region has 16 residues. The germline V gene encodes CDR1 SGHTA and CDR2 FQGNSA. CDR3 nucleotide sequence: TGTGCCAGCAGCTTGGGGGTAGGGGGGGACACCGGGGAGCTGTTTTTT. This codes for CASSLGVGGDTGELFF.

The chain carries TRBV2 and TRBJ2-7; no clear D. V shed 2 bases and J shed 6 bases, with 5 bases lying between them. From germline, CDR1 is SNHLY and CDR2 FYNNEI. The CDR3 length is 11 residues. CDR3 DNA: TGTGCCAGCAGTGAACCGGGCGAGCAGTACTTC. Protein sequence: CASSEPGEQYF. The variable domain in full, completed from reference TRBV2 and TRBJ2-7, reads EPEVTQTPSHQVTQMGQEVILRCVPISNHLYFYWYRQILGQKVEFLVSFYNNEISEKSEIFDDQFSVERPDGSNFTLKIRSTKLEDSAMYFCASSEPGEQYFGPGTRLTVT.

The chain is built from TRBV6-5 and TRBJ2-7, with D perhaps matching TRBD2 (5 bases). V was clipped by 3 bases and J by 6 bases, with 18 bases between them. The V gene's germline CDR1 is MNHEY and CDR2 SVGAGI. The CDR3 is 15 residues long. This chain's CDR3 is CASSYRWRPGIEQYF. The CDR3 DNA reads TGTGCCAGCAGTTATCGCTGGCGGCCGGGGATCGAGCAGTACTTC.

V gene TRBV29-1 combines with J gene TRBJ1-4, with D possibly TRBD1 on 6 matching bases. The CDR3 is 13 amino acids. V was shortened by 6 bases and J by 0 bases, with 8 bases between the two germline ends. Germline V CDR1 and CDR2: SQVTM, ANQGSEA. The CDR3 DNA sequence: TGCAGCGTGACAGGAGCAACTAATGAAAAACTGTTTTTT. Protein: CSVTGATNEKLFF.

This chain joins TRBV6-6 and TRBJ2-7, with TRBD2 matching over 7 bases. In germline, CDR1 is MNHNY, CDR2 SVGAGI (reference sequence). The junction had 8 bases not matched to a gene; V was cut back by 7 bases and J by 5 bases. This CDR3 has 13 residues. The CDR3 protein is CASNGGREHEQYF. Here the CDR3 DNA reads TGTGCCAGCAACGGCGGGCGGGAGCACGAGCAGTACTTC.

This chain uses TRBV6-1 with TRBJ1-2; 8 nucleotides agree with TRBD1. The germline gives CDR1 MNHNS, CDR2 SASEGT. V was clipped by 3 bases and J by 4 bases; unmatched bases: 4. The CDR3 consists of 14 residues. The CDR3 reads CASSEAGGSYGYTF. The CDR3 DNA reads as TGTGCCAGCAGTGAGGCAGGGGGCAGCTATGGCTACACCTTC.

The V gene is TRBV5-8, the J gene TRBJ2-6; D remains unclear. The V and J ends lost 1 base and 0 bases respectively, with 5 bases between them. The CDR3 covers 15 residues. From germline, CDR1 is SGHTS and CDR2 YDEGEE. This CDR3 reads CASSLLFSGANVLTF. CDR3 DNA sequence: TGTGCCAGCAGCTTGCTGTTCTCTGGGGCCAACGTCCTGACTTTC.

V usage is TRBV6-1 and J usage is TRBJ1-5; D possibly corresponds to TRBD1 (6 bases). Trimming cost V 6 bases and J 7 bases, with 16 bases left between them. Germline V CDR1 and CDR2: MNHNS, SASEGT. The CDR3 covers 14 residues. In nucleotides, the CDR3 is TGTGCCAGCAGGGGGTCGGGGGGGCCCCAGCCCCAGCATTTT. This translates into CASRGSGGPQPQHF.

The chain combines TRBV7-2 with TRBJ1-2; TRBD1 matches 9 bases. CDR1 SGHTA and CDR2 FQGNSA come from the germline V gene. V dropped 2 bases and J dropped 6; count of bases not matched to a gene: 10. The CDR3 spans 16 residues. CDR3 residues: CASSLLSGTGSNGYTF. CDR3 nucleotides: TGTGCCAGCAGCTTATTGTCCGGGACAGGGTCTAATGGCTACACCTTC.

This clone has just a few counts. This chain uses TRBV7-9 with TRBJ2-1; D is possibly TRBD2 (6 bases). This CDR3 spans 14 amino acids. CDR1 is SEHNR, CDR2 FQNEAQ, per germline (reference sequence). V lost 5 bases, J lost 10 bases, and 18 bases lay in between. Written as DNA, the CDR3 is TGTGCCAGCAGCCCCGGGACGGGAGATGGAGAGCAGTTCTTC. It encodes CASSPGTGDGEQFF.

This clone has more than one count but fewer than ten. This chain uses TRBV5-1 with TRBJ1-6; D unclear. This CDR3 is built from 16 residues. CDR1 is SGHRS, CDR2 YFSETQ, per germline. Trimming stripped 4 bases from V and 0 bases from J, with 11 bases between. The CDR3 DNA sequence: TGCGCCAGCAGCCAAAGGGAGAGCTCCTATAATTCACCCCTCCACTTT. As protein: CASSQRESSYNSPLHF.

The V gene is TRBV19, the J gene TRBJ1-5; 7 bases align to TRBD1. J gave up 7 bases and V 1 base, and 7 bases lay outside the gene matches. This CDR3 is built from 15 residues. Germline CDR1 is LNHDA and CDR2 is SQIVND (reference sequence). The CDR3 loop is CASSIGQGSRQPQHF. CDR3 coding DNA: TGTGCCAGTAGTATAGGACAGGGAAGTAGACAGCCCCAGCATTTT.

The chain recombines TRBV6-1 with TRBJ2-1; D call uncertain. This CDR3 comprises 14 residues. Between the trimmed V and J ends, which lost 4 bases and 0 bases, there was a span of 7 bases. Germline CDR1 reads MNHNS; CDR2 reads SASEGT. CDR3 DNA sequence: TGTGCCAGCAGTGTAATGAGCTCCTACAATGAGCAGTTCTTC. Its translation: CASSVMSSYNEQFF.

As concerns this clone: A junction end diverges from the germline sequence, so it may reflect a read error. This rearrangement joins TRBV6-5 to TRBJ1-3; D ambiguous. Per germline, CDR1 MNHEY and CDR2 SVGAGI. This CDR3 has 13 residues. CDR3 nucleotide sequence: TGTGTCAGCAGGAGTTTTACTGGAAACACCATATATTTT. Its translation is CVSRSFTGNTIYF.

The chain uses TRBV18 and TRBJ2-6; a possible D gene is TRBD2 (5 bases). Germline V CDR1 and CDR2: KGHSH, LQKENI. Trimming cost V 0 bases and J 0 bases, with 6 bases left between them. This CDR3 comprises 16 residues. This chain's CDR3 is CASSPPGNSGANVLTF. Here the CDR3 DNA reads TGTGCCAGCTCACCACCCGGGAACTCTGGGGCCAACGTCCTGACTTTC. Supplemented by reference TRBV18 and TRBJ2-6, the full variable domain reads NAGVMQNPRHLVRRRGQEARLRCSPMKGHSHVYWYRQLPEEGLKFMVYLQKENIIDESGMPKERFSAEFPKEGPSILRIQQVVRGDSAAYFCASSPPGNSGANVLTFGAGSRLTVL.

CDR3 sequence reads: CASSLDLAGELFF. For the CDR3, the DNA is TGTGCCAGCAGCTTAGACCTAGCCGGGGAGCTGTTTTTT. The chain couples TRBV7-8 to TRBJ2-2; D gene ambiguous. Trimming took 1 base from V and 6 from J, leaving 6 bases between them. The germline V gene has CDR1 SGHVS and CDR2 FQNEAQ. The CDR3 has 13 amino acids. Based on the CDR3 plus reference TRBV7-8 and TRBJ2-2, the full variable domain is GAGVSQSPRYKVAKRGQDVALRCDPISGHVSLFWYQQALGQGPEFLTYFQNEAQLDKSGLPSDRFFAERPEGSVSTLKIQRTQQEDSAVYLCASSLDLAGELFFGEGSRLTVL.

The CDR3 DNA is TGTGCCAGCAGTCCCACGACAGGGGGCGACACCGGGGAGCTGTTTTTT. This gives the protein CASSPTTGGDTGELFF. V usage is TRBV9 and J usage is TRBJ2-2; 10 nucleotides match TRBD1. The CDR3 length is 16 residues. Germline V gene lookup returns CDR1 SGDLS and CDR2 YYNGEE. With 5 bases clipped from V and 3 bases from J, the junction kept 7 bases outside the gene matches.

The V and J genes are TRBV5-1 and TRBJ2-2; 12 nucleotides line up with TRBD2. The J segment lost 2 bases and the V segment lost 4 bases, leaving 6 bases of the junction unmatched. Germline V gene lookup returns CDR1 SGHRS and CDR2 YFSETQ. The CDR3 has 17 residues. The CDR3, as DNA: TGCGCCAGCAGCCCACTAGCGGGGGGTCCTAACACCGGGGAGCTGTTTTTT. It codes for CASSPLAGGPNTGELFF.

The chain links TRBV5-6 to TRBJ2-7; D not resolved. This CDR3 spans 12 amino acids. V shed 4 bases and J shed 1 base, with 6 bases lying between them. Germline V gives CDR1 SGHDT, CDR2 YYEEEE. In DNA form, the CDR3 reads TGTGCCAGCAGCCTCTATTCCTACGAGCAGTACTTC. Translating gives CASSLYSYEQYF.

This clone was found a few times. The V and J genes are TRBV5-4 and TRBJ1-2; no reliable D call. Trimming shortened V by 0 bases and J by 7 bases, and 13 bases separated the two germline ends. Germline CDR1 is SGHNT and CDR2 is YYREEE (reference sequence). This CDR3 is built from 14 residues. The CDR3 coding sequence is TGTGCCAGCAGCTTGGAGGCAGGCCGCCCTGGCTACACCTTC. The encoded protein is CASSLEAGRPGYTF.

CDR3 DNA sequence: TGTGCCAGCAGTTTGGGGCAGGGGGCCAGACGCTATGGCTACACCTTC. Its protein is CASSLGQGARRYGYTF. This sequence joins TRBV27 and TRBJ1-2; 8 bases map to TRBD1. This CDR3 region has 16 residues. Germline assignment: CDR1 MNHEY and CDR2 SMNVEV (reference sequence). V was clipped by 3 bases and J by 4 bases; unmatched bases: 10.

The V call is TRBV10-3, the J call TRBJ1-2, with D maybe TRBD1 (6 bases). The germline V gene encodes CDR1 ENHRY and CDR2 SYGVKD. The length of the CDR3 is 15 residues. V lost 0 bases to trimming and J lost 4 bases, with 12 bases between them. The CDR3 bases are TGTGCCATCAGTGAGTCAGCGGACAGCCTCTATGGCTACACCTTC. Translating gives CAISESADSLYGYTF.

This clone has only one observation. V and J are TRBV5-4 and TRBJ1-3; no clear D. The V gene lost 0 bases and the J gene lost 1 base, with 8 bases spanning the gap. Looked up from germline, CDR1 is SGHNT and CDR2 is YYREEE (reference sequence). This CDR3 spans 15 amino acids. CDR3 protein: CASSLGLGSGNTIYF. In DNA form, the CDR3 reads TGTGCCAGCAGCTTGGGACTGGGTTCTGGAAACACCATATATTTT.

This sequence joins TRBV18 and TRBJ1-5; 7 positions match TRBD1. The germline CDR1 and CDR2 sequences are KGHSH and LQKENI. The CDR3 is 14 amino acids. V gave up 6 bases and J gave up 5 bases; unmatched junction bases: 7. The CDR3 loop reads CASSPTGVHQPQHF. CDR3 bases: TGTGCCAGCTCGCCAACAGGGGTGCATCAGCCCCAGCATTTT.

V usage is TRBV5-4 and J usage is TRBJ2-1; 9 positions match TRBD1. The CDR3 has 17 residues. Germline V CDR1 and CDR2: SGHNT, YYREEE (reference sequence). V was clipped by 4 bases and J by 0 bases; unmatched bases: 8. The CDR3 loop is CASSLQGASASYNEQFF. CDR3 coding DNA: TGTGCCAGCAGCCTACAGGGGGCTAGCGCCTCCTACAATGAGCAGTTCTTC.

This chain links TRBV7-9 with TRBJ2-7; TRBD1 matches 7 bases. CDR3 length: 15 residues. The V gene end was trimmed by 5 bases and the J gene end by 1 base; junction bases not matched to a gene: 8. Germline V gene sequence: CDR1 SEHNR, CDR2 FQNEAQ (reference sequence). The CDR3 DNA reads TGTGCCAGCAGCCCACGGGACAGCGAATCCTACGAGCAGTACTTC. Protein product: CASSPRDSESYEQYF.

This clone was detected once. The rearrangement uses TRBV7-9 and TRBJ1-6; 12 bases match TRBD1. The CDR3 loop spans 16 amino acids. V trimming: 5 bases; J trimming: 10 bases; junction bases outside the gene matches: 9. Germline V lookup: CDR1 SEHNR, CDR2 FQNEAQ (reference sequence). CDR3 nucleotide sequence: TGTGCCAGCAGCCTGTCGCCCGGGACAGGGGGCTCACCCCTCCACTTT. This gives the protein CASSLSPGTGGSPLHF.

The chain couples TRBV7-2 to TRBJ2-3; 9 nucleotides agree with TRBD2. The germline V gene encodes CDR1 SGHTA and CDR2 FQGNSA. Losses at the gene ends were 7 bases for V and 3 bases for J; bases not matched to a gene: 5. The CDR3 loop spans 14 amino acids. CDR3 coding DNA: TGTGCCAGCACTGGGCGGGAGGGGACAGATACGCAGTATTTT. Amino acid sequence: CASTGREGTDTQYF.